Each of the 2 T cell receptor beta chains below was sequenced from the same sample in a study of T cell changes during pregnancy in multiple sclerosis. Repertoires were generated with immunoSEQ multiplex PCR, while TCRdb's copy carries only in-frame clones and drops some. The sample consists of tens of thousands of clones, 85% to 90% of them appearing once. Sequenced material: CD8+ T cells from peripheral blood mononuclear cells, taken in the third trimester of pregnancy. These receptors all stem from a female donor with multiple sclerosis, enrolled in a pregnancy study.

V gene TRBV15 combines with J gene TRBJ1-4, with D possibly TRBD1 on 5 matching bases. The CDR3 is made up of 17 amino acids. CDR1 and CDR2 from the germline V gene are LNHNV and YYDKDF (reference sequence). V lost 0 bases to trimming and J lost 8 bases, with 19 bases between them. In DNA, the CDR3 is TGTGCCACCAGCAGAGATCCTGCGACAGCCTTGGGAGAAAAACTGTTTTTT. Amino acid sequence: CATSRDPATALGEKLFF. Supplemented by reference TRBV15 and TRBJ1-4, the full variable domain reads DAMVIQNPRYQVTQFGKPVTLSCSQTLNHNVMYWYQQKSSQAPKLLFHYYDKDFNNEADTPDNFQSRRPNTSFCFLDIRSPGLGDTAMYLCATSRDPATALGEKLFFGSGTQLSVL.

CDR3 sequence: CASRPTGGAGSSGNTIYF. Written as DNA, the CDR3 is TGTGCCAGCAGACCTACAGGGGGCGCCGGGAGTTCTGGAAACACCATATATTTT. This chain joins TRBV27 and TRBJ1-3; the match to TRBD1 covers 9 bases. Germline CDR1 is MNHEY and CDR2 is SMNVEV (reference sequence). This CDR3 has 18 amino acids. Trimming removed 6 bases from V and 1 base from J; junction bases left unmatched: 13.